This entry concerns a single T cell receptor beta chain. The antigen remains undetermined. The sample belongs to a study of Ad26.COV2.S vaccination and SARS-CoV-2 variants. Study-wide points: The TCR breadth and depth analyses may have produced an underestimate of total T cell responses. Reported findings describe substantial breadth in spike-specific CD8+ and CD4+ T cell responses following vaccination. Vaccinees and placebo recipients showed similar non-spike TCR breadth.

Specified treatment: about 20 received Ad26.COV2.S at low or high dose, single or two shots; roughly 5 received placebo; per-sample allocation not given. The samples date from day 63 after the first vaccine or placebo injection. Germline V gene data show CDR1 as LGHNA and CDR2 as YSLEER. The CDR3 runs 17 residues. Trimming stripped 0 bases from V and 3 bases from J, with 17 bases between. The method was immunoSEQ multiplex PCR; TCRdb's version includes in-frame clones alone and lacks a portion of them. Of around 450,000 clones in the sample, roughly 89% were seen once. The sample consisted of peripheral blood, taken in a trial of Ad26.COV2.S vaccine versus placebo. The chain combines TRBV4-3 with TRBJ1-1, with D possibly matching TRBD1 (6 bases). This receptor was obtained from a person between 18 and 60 years old who received the Ad26.COV2.S COVID-19 vaccine or a placebo. For the CDR3, the DNA is TGCGCCAGCAGCCAAGATCCCCCGGGGGGCTCCTACACTGAAGCTTTCTTT. Translating gives CASSQDPPGGSYTEAFF.